A single T cell receptor (beta chain) is shown here with its context. Its antigen is still unknown. Germline CDR1 and CDR2: SGHRS and YFSETQ. V lost 3 bases and J 5 bases, leaving 21 bases between the germline ends. The CDR3 has 17 residues. The data derive from a study of blood T cells in healthy people across ages. Study as a whole: Per two T cells, template switching captured roughly one barcoded beta molecule.

The total RNA that was extracted per sample amounted to at least 5 micrograms. Study-wide points: Naive T cell percentage and TCR beta diversity correlated strongly.

Sample-barcoded 5' priming and a J-beta primer mix drove a second PCR of roughly 6 to 12 cycles. TCRdb re-analysed the 5' RACE reads in MiXCR, keeping a single row per CDR3 protein. This sample carries hundreds of thousands of distinct CDR3 sequences, 22% of them seen once, and the ten largest clones take less than 25%. The sample taken for sequencing was blood. The genes are TRBV5-1 and TRBJ2-1, with D possibly TRBD2 on 7 matching bases. This receptor was identified in a man between 65 and 85 years old in good health. This CDR3 is CASSSRNNGGPDNEQFF. The CDR3 DNA reads as TGCGCCAGCAGCTCCCGCAATAACGGGGGGCCAGACAATGAGCAGTTCTTC.